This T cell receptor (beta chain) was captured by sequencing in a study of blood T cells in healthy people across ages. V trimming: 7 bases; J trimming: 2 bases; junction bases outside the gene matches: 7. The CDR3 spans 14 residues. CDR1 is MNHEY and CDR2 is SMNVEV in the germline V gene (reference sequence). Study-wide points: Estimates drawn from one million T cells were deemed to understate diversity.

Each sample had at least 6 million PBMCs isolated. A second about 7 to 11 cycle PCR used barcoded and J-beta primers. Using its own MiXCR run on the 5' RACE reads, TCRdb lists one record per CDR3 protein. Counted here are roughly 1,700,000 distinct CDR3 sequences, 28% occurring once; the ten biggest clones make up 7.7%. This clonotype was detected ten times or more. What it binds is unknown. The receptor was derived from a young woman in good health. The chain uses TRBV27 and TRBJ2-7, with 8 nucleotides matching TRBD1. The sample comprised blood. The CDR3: CASTGTGPTYEQYF. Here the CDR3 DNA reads TGTGCCAGCACCGGGACAGGACCTACCTACGAGCAGTACTTC.